These 25 T cell receptor beta chains share one sample of origin, sequenced in a study of T cells in localized non-small cell lung cancer (dated by TCRdb to the early 2020s). The library was obtained by the immunoSEQ multiplex PCR assay. TCRdb limited this immuneACCESS table to in-frame rearrangements with V and J called. A share of clones is missing; checked studies link under half to unresolved V genes, and the rest is unexplained. The sample has tens of thousands of clones on record, 87% of them singletons. The ten largest clonotypes hold around 14% of the sample. Here the sequenced sample was peripheral blood, taken before any cancer treatment. Receptors were obtained from a man between 40 and 70 years old with stage I squamous cell lung carcinoma.

V gene TRBV2 combines with J gene TRBJ1-2; no clear D gene. Germline values: CDR1 SNHLY, CDR2 FYNNEI. The V end was cut by 7 bases, the J end by 3 bases, with 18 bases between. The CDR3 spans 15 residues. CDR3 DNA: TGTGCCAGCATCCCACAGCCGAGGGTAGACTATGGCTACACCTTC. It translates to CASIPQPRVDYGYTF.

The genes are TRBV7-9 and TRBJ2-5; D is perhaps TRBD2 (6 bases). CDR3 length equals 15 residues. Germline CDR1 reads SEHNR; CDR2 reads FQNEAQ (reference sequence). Trimming stripped 8 bases from V and 2 bases from J, with 18 bases between. The CDR3 here is CASSRTTELQETQYF. The CDR3 DNA reads as TGTGCCAGCTCGAGGACTACCGAGCTACAAGAGACCCAGTACTTC.

The chain is built from TRBV2 and TRBJ1-1; 9 bases fit TRBD1. Per the germline V gene, CDR1 is SNHLY and CDR2 is FYNNEI. The CDR3 is 13 amino acids. Trimming cost V 6 bases and J 1 base; bases outside gene matches: 0. This CDR3 reads CASRDRGNTEAFF. CDR3 nucleotides: TGTGCCAGCAGGGACAGGGGGAACACTGAAGCTTTCTTT.

This rearrangement joins TRBV7-8 to TRBJ1-5; 9 nucleotides agree with TRBD1. CDR3 length: 14 residues. Germline CDR1 reads SGHVS; CDR2 reads FQNEAQ. J gave up 8 bases and V 4 bases, and 6 bases lay outside the gene matches. The CDR3 DNA follows: TGTGCCAGCAGCTCGGGACAGGGATTTAAGCCCCAGCATTTT. This sequence encodes CASSSGQGFKPQHF.

This clone was counted a single time. The CDR3 protein is CASSLGSEETQYF. DNA of the CDR3: TGCGCCAGCAGCTTGGGATCAGAAGAGACCCAGTACTTC. V and J are TRBV5-1 and TRBJ2-5; D is uncertain. The ends were cut back, 0 bases at V and 3 bases at J, with 6 bases in the middle. From germline, CDR1 is SGHRS and CDR2 YFSETQ. The CDR3 is 13 residues long.

CDR3 nucleotide sequence: TGTGCCAGCAGCAAGGACCGCCCCTACGAGCAGTACTTC. Its protein is CASSKDRPYEQYF. This chain links TRBV11-2 with TRBJ2-7; no reliable D call. The germline CDR1 and CDR2 sequences are SGHAT and FQNNGV. Trimming pared 5 bases from V and 2 bases from J, leaving 10 bases between. This CDR3 has 13 residues.

The chain joins TRBV5-1 to TRBJ2-1; 7 nucleotides align to TRBD1. The V gene's germline CDR1 is SGHRS and CDR2 YFSETQ. This CDR3 contains 15 residues. V was clipped by 3 bases and J by 2 bases; unmatched bases: 5. The CDR3 sequence is CASSSGGQTYNEQFF. Written as DNA, the CDR3 is TGCGCCAGCAGCTCTGGGGGACAGACCTACAATGAGCAGTTCTTC.

The V call is TRBV5-1, the J call TRBJ1-1; 7 bases are a match to TRBD1. V dropped 9 bases and J dropped 0; count of bases not matched to a gene: 5. Looked up from germline, CDR1 is SGHRS and CDR2 is YFSETQ. The CDR3 is made up of 13 amino acids. Here the CDR3 DNA reads TGCGCCACCCGACAGGGACTGAACACTGAAGCTTTCTTT. Protein sequence: CATRQGLNTEAFF. Together with reference TRBV5-1 and TRBJ1-1, the CDR3 gives the full variable domain: KAGVTQTPRYLIKTRGQQVTLSCSPISGHRSVSWYQQTPGQGLQFLFEYFSETQRNKGNFPGRFSGRQFSNSRSEMNVSTLELGDSALYLCATRQGLNTEAFFGQGTRLTVV.

J is TRBJ1-5 and V is TRBV5-1; TRBD1 aligns across 9 bases. V shed 2 bases, J shed 2 bases, and the junction held 5 bases outside the gene matches. Per the germline V gene, CDR1 is SGHRS and CDR2 is YFSETQ. The CDR3 is made up of 16 amino acids. CDR3 amino acids: CASSLTGGKGNQPQHF. In DNA, the CDR3 is TGCGCCAGCAGCTTAACAGGGGGCAAGGGCAATCAGCCCCAGCATTTT.

The J gene is TRBJ2-1, the V gene TRBV5-1, with TRBD1 matching 10 bases. Germline V CDR1 and CDR2: SGHRS, YFSETQ. The CDR3 has 14 residues. J gave up 7 bases and V 4 bases, and 5 bases lay outside the gene matches. CDR3 region: CASSGRQGANEQFF. The CDR3 DNA follows: TGCGCCAGCAGCGGCCGACAGGGGGCTAATGAGCAGTTCTTC. The whole variable domain, remainder taken from reference TRBV5-1 and TRBJ2-1, is KAGVTQTPRYLIKTRGQQVTLSCSPISGHRSVSWYQQTPGQGLQFLFEYFSETQRNKGNFPGRFSGRQFSNSRSEMNVSTLELGDSALYLCASSGRQGANEQFFGPGTRLTVL.

J is TRBJ2-1 and V is TRBV7-9; 10 bases map to TRBD1. The CDR3 extends over 15 amino acids. Trimming at V came to 5 bases and at J to 5 bases, leaving 6 bases not matched to a gene. Germline lookup yields CDR1 SEHNR and CDR2 FQNEAQ (reference sequence). The CDR3 nucleotides read TGTGCCAGCAGCCAAACCGGACAGGGGGACAATGAGCAGTTCTTC. Its protein is CASSQTGQGDNEQFF. The whole variable domain, filled in from reference TRBV7-9 and TRBJ2-1, reads DTGVSQNPRHKITKRGQNVTFRCDPISEHNRLYWYRQTLGQGPEFLTYFQNEAQLEKSRLLSDRFSAERPKGSFSTLEIQRTEQGDSAMYLCASSQTGQGDNEQFFGPGTRLTVL.

This clone has just one count. The V and J genes are TRBV29-1 and TRBJ2-4; D may be TRBD1 (6 bases). Per germline, CDR1 SQVTM and CDR2 ANQGSEA. The CDR3 is made up of 12 amino acids. The V and J ends lost 7 bases and 6 bases respectively, with 13 bases between them. The CDR3 sequence: CSAPGQGNIQYF. The CDR3 DNA is TGCAGCGCCCCGGGACAAGGAAACATTCAGTACTTC.

This sequence joins TRBV5-1 and TRBJ1-1; weak D call: TRBD1 (5 bases). Trimming removed 0 bases from V and 4 bases from J, with 13 bases in between. CDR1 is SGHRS, CDR2 YFSETQ, per germline. The CDR3 runs to 15 residues. CDR3 sequence (DNA): TGCGCCAGCAGCTTGGGGGCAGGGACGGTCACTGAAGCTTTCTTT. Translating gives CASSLGAGTVTEAFF.

The chain recombines TRBV4-2 with TRBJ2-2, with D uncertain. This CDR3 has 14 amino acids. Germline CDR1 and CDR2: LGHNA and YNFKEQ. Trimming removed 2 bases at V and 3 bases at J, with 7 bases between. The CDR3 DNA reads TGTGCCAGCAGCCAATTAGTTGACACCGGGGAGCTGTTTTTT. Translating gives CASSQLVDTGELFF.

There are a few counts of this clone. The J gene is TRBJ1-3, the V gene TRBV7-6; D is undetermined. V was pared by 5 bases and J by 0 bases, with 8 bases between. Germline lookup yields CDR1 SGHVS and CDR2 FNYEAQ. The CDR3 contains 14 residues. CDR3: CASSPILSGNTIYF. CDR3 sequence (DNA): TGTGCCAGCAGCCCAATCCTCTCTGGAAACACCATATATTTT.

CDR3 in amino acids: CASSSGWGQPQHF. In DNA form, the CDR3 reads TGTGCCAGCAGCTCGGGGTGGGGTCAGCCCCAGCATTTT. The rearrangement uses TRBV7-7 and TRBJ1-5; no definite D call. This CDR3 spans 13 amino acids. The ends were cut back, 4 bases at V and 6 bases at J, with 10 bases in the middle. Germline assignment: CDR1 SSHAT and CDR2 FNYEAQ (reference sequence).

The gene calls are TRBV7-9 and TRBJ2-7; TRBD1 or TRBD2 may be the D gene (5 bases each). The CDR3 contains 18 residues. CDR1 and CDR2 from the germline V gene are SEHNR and FQNEAQ (reference sequence). V lost 2 bases and J lost 5, with 25 bases in between. CDR3 protein: CASSLPAGRSLFEDEQYF. The DNA of the CDR3 is TGTGCCAGCAGCTTACCGGCAGGGAGAAGCCTTTTCGAGGACGAGCAGTACTTC. The full variable domain, in which reference TRBV7-9 and TRBJ2-7 provide the parts outside the CDR3, is DTGVSQNPRHKITKRGQNVTFRCDPISEHNRLYWYRQTLGQGPEFLTYFQNEAQLEKSRLLSDRFSAERPKGSFSTLEIQRTEQGDSAMYLCASSLPAGRSLFEDEQYFGPGTRLTVT.

The chain recombines TRBV2 with TRBJ1-1; 10 bases match TRBD1. The CDR3 is 13 amino acids. V dropped 5 bases and J dropped 6; count of bases not matched to a gene: 3. Per germline, CDR1 SNHLY and CDR2 FYNNEI. The CDR3 DNA reads as TGTGCCAGCAGTCTCGGACAGGGGGCTGAAGCTTTCTTT. Its translation is CASSLGQGAEAFF. The variable domain in full, completed from reference TRBV2 and TRBJ1-1, reads EPEVTQTPSHQVTQMGQEVILRCVPISNHLYFYWYRQILGQKVEFLVSFYNNEISEKSEIFDDQFSVERPDGSNFTLKIRSTKLEDSAMYFCASSLGQGAEAFFGQGTRLTVV.

A single count supports this clone. The chain couples TRBV19 to TRBJ1-2; D might be TRBD1 (5 bases). The V end was cut by 7 bases, the J end by 3 bases, with 18 bases between. Germline V CDR1 and CDR2: LNHDA, SQIVND (reference sequence). This CDR3 has 15 amino acids. Here the CDR3 DNA reads TGTGCCAGTACCCTGGGACGGGAGGAGGACTATGGCTACACCTTC. Amino acids: CASTLGREEDYGYTF.

The chain links TRBV6-5 to TRBJ1-1; possible D gene TRBD1, 6 bases. This CDR3 is built from 14 residues. Trimming took 2 bases from V and 1 from J, leaving 8 bases between them. Germline V gene sequence: CDR1 MNHEY, CDR2 SVGAGI. Written as DNA, the CDR3 is TGTGCCAGCAGTTACGGGGGCGCGAACACTGAAGCTTTCTTT. Protein: CASSYGGANTEAFF.

This clone was recorded a few times. This chain connects TRBV19 to TRBJ2-7; the D call may be TRBD1 or TRBD2 (6 bases each). Germline V gene sequence: CDR1 LNHDA, CDR2 SQIVND (reference sequence). The CDR3 totals 13 residues. Trimming pared 6 bases from V and 0 bases from J, leaving 9 bases between. In DNA form, the CDR3 reads TGTGCCAGTAGGGGGGGCAGCTCCTACGAGCAGTACTTC. Amino acid sequence: CASRGGSSYEQYF.

The J gene is TRBJ2-3, the V gene TRBV5-4; possibly TRBD1 for D (8 bases). Looked up from germline, CDR1 is SGHNT and CDR2 is YYREEE (reference sequence). With 8 bases removed from V and 2 bases from J, the gap between germline ends came to 24 bases. The CDR3 runs 17 residues. DNA for the CDR3: TGTGCCAGTACCCAGGGGGCGGGGGCTACCCTCACAGATACGCAGTATTTT. Translated: CASTQGAGATLTDTQYF.

This chain connects TRBV5-5 to TRBJ1-4; TRBD1 agrees at 7 bases. The CDR3 is 14 residues long. Germline V gene lookup returns CDR1 SGHKS and CDR2 YYEKEE (reference sequence). The V and J ends lost 2 bases and 7 bases, in that order; junction bases with no gene match: 5. The CDR3 DNA sequence: TGTGCCAGCAGCTTTGTTCAGGGGGGTGAAAAACTGTTTTTT. This translates into CASSFVQGGEKLFF.

V usage is TRBV14 and J usage is TRBJ1-2; D remains unclear. This CDR3 comprises 17 residues. Germline lookup yields CDR1 SGHDN and CDR2 FVKESK. V lost 2 bases and J 4 bases, leaving 20 bases between the germline ends. CDR3 in amino acids: CASSQHLSAGVIYGYTF. DNA of the CDR3: TGTGCCAGCAGCCAACACCTTTCGGCAGGAGTTATCTATGGCTACACCTTC.

This clone was detected only once. The chain has TRBV15 and TRBJ2-7; D is perhaps TRBD1 (6 bases). Germline CDR1 reads LNHNV; CDR2 reads YYDKDF (reference sequence). V was trimmed by 0 bases and J by 9 bases, leaving 21 bases between them. CDR3 length equals 16 residues. CDR3 sequence: CATSRDLVGQGIGQYF. The CDR3 DNA follows: TGTGCCACCAGCAGAGATCTAGTGGGCCAGGGGATCGGGCAGTACTTC.